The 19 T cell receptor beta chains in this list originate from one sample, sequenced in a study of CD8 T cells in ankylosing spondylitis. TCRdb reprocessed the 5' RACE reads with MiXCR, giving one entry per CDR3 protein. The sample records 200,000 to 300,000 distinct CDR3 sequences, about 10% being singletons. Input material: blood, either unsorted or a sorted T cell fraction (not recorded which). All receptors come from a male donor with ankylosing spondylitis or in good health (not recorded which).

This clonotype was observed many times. CDR3 residues: CASSENRNSPLHF. CDR3 DNA sequence: TGTGCCAGCAGTGAGAACAGGAATTCACCCCTCCACTTT. V and J are TRBV2 and TRBJ1-6; possibly TRBD1 for D (5 bases). Germline V lookup: CDR1 SNHLY, CDR2 FYNNEI. V lost 3 bases and J lost 7, with 7 bases in between. The CDR3 loop spans 13 amino acids.

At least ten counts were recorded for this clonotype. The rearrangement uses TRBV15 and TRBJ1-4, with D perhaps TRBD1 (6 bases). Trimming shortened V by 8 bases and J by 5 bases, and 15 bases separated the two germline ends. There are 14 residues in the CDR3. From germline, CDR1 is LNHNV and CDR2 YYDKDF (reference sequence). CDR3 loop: CATRSDRINEKLFF. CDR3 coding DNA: TGTGCCACCCGATCCGACAGGATCAATGAAAAACTGTTTTTT.

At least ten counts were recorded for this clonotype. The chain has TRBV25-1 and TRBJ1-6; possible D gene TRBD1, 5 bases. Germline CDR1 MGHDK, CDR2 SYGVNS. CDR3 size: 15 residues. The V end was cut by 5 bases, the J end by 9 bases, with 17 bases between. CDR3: CASSSPGGRGSPLHF. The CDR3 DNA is TGTGCCAGCAGTTCCCCGGGGGGAAGGGGTTCACCCCTCCACTTT.

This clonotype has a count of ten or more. Written as DNA, the CDR3 is TGTGCCAGCAGCTTGGACAGGGGGCCCGGGGAGCTGTTTTTT. Translated: CASSLDRGPGELFF. V is TRBV5-6 and J is TRBJ2-2; TRBD1 matches 9 bases. The germline V gene has CDR1 SGHDT and CDR2 YYEEEE. The CDR3 contains 14 residues. J lost 6 bases, V lost 0 bases, and 0 bases had no gene match.

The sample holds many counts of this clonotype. The CDR3 reads CASSLYGTGGDEQFF. CDR3 coding DNA: TGTGCCAGCAGCTTATACGGTACGGGGGGGGATGAGCAGTTCTTC. This sequence joins TRBV11-3 and TRBJ2-1; 8 nucleotides agree with TRBD2. After removal of 2 bases from V and 8 bases from J, the junction contained 8 bases not matched to a gene. This CDR3 has 15 amino acids. In germline, CDR1 is SGHNT, CDR2 YENEEA.

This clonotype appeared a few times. This CDR3 is CAWQQGDGFQYF. CDR3 coding DNA: TGTGCCTGGCAGCAGGGGGACGGCTTTCAGTACTTC. V and J are TRBV30 and TRBJ2-7; TRBD1 aligns across 7 bases. CDR1 GTSNPN and CDR2 SVGIG come from the germline V gene (reference sequence). The CDR3 length is 12 residues. Germline trimming cut 5 bases from V and 10 bases from J; bases unmatched to any gene: 11.

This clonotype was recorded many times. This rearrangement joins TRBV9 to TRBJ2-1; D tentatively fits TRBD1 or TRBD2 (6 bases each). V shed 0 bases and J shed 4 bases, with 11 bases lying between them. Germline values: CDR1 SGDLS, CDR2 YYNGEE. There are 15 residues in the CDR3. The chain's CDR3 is CASSVAGASYNEQFF. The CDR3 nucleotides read TGTGCCAGCAGCGTAGCGGGGGCGTCTTACAATGAGCAGTTCTTC.

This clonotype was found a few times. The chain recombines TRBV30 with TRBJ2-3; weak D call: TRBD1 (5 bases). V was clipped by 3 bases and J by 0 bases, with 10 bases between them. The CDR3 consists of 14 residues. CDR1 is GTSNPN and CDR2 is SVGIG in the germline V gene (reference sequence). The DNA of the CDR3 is TGTGCCTGGAGCGAAGGGGCCAGCACAGATACGCAGTATTTT. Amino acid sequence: CAWSEGASTDTQYF.

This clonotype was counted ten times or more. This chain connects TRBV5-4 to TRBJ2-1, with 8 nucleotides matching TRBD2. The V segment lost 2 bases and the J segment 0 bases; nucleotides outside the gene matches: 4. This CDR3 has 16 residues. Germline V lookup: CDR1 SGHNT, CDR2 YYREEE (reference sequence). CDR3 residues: CASSFGGAGSYNEQFF. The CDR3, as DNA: TGTGCCAGCAGCTTCGGGGGGGCGGGCTCCTACAATGAGCAGTTCTTC.

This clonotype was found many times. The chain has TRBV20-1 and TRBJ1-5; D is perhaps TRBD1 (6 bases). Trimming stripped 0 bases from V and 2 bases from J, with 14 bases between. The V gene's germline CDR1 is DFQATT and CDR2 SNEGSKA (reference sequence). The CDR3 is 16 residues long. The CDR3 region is CSAREAGARGNQPQHF. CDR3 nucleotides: TGCAGTGCTAGAGAGGCAGGGGCTAGGGGCAATCAGCCCCAGCATTTT.

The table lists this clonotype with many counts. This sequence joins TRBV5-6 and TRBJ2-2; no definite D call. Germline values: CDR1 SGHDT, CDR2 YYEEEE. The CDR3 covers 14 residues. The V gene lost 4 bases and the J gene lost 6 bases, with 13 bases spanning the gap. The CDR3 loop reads CASSDAQLAGELFF. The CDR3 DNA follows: TGTGCCAGCAGCGACGCTCAACTCGCCGGGGAGCTGTTTTTT.

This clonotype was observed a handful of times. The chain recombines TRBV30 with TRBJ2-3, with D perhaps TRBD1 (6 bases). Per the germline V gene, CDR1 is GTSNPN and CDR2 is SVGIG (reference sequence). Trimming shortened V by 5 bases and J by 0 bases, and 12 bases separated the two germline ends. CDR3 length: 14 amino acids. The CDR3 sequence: CAWGIQGSTDTQYF. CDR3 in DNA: TGTGCCTGGGGTATCCAGGGGAGCACAGATACGCAGTATTTT.

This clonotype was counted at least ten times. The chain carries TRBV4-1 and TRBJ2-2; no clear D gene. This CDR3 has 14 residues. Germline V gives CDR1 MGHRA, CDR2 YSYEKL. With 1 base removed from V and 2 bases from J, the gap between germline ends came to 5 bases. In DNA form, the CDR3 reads TGCGCCAGCAGCCAAGCAGGAAACACCGGGGAGCTGTTTTTT. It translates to CASSQAGNTGELFF.

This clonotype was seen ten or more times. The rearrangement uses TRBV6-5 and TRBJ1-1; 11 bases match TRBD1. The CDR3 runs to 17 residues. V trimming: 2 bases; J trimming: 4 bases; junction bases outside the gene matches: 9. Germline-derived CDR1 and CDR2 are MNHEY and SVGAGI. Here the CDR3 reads CASSYTGTGGRGTEAFF. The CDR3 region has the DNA TGTGCCAGCAGTTACACCGGGACAGGGGGAAGGGGCACTGAAGCTTTCTTT.

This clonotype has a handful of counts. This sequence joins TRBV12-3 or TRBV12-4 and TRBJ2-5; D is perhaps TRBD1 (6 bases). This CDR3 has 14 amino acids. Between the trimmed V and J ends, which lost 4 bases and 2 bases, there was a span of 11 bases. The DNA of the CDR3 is TGTGCCAGCAGTTCCAGAGGGGGTCAAGAGACCCAGTACTTC. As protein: CASSSRGGQETQYF.

This CDR3 is CSAVGQGYEQYF. The CDR3 nucleotides are TGCAGCGCTGTGGGACAGGGATACGAGCAGTACTTC. This chain joins TRBV29-1 and TRBJ2-7; TRBD1 aligns across 9 bases. CDR3 length: 12 amino acids. V shed 7 bases and J 4 bases; nucleotides not matched to a gene: 5. The V gene's germline CDR1 is SQVTM and CDR2 ANQGSEA.

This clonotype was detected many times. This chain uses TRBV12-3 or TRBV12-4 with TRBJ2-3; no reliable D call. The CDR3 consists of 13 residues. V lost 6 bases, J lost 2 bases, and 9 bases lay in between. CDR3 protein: CASRARTTDTQYF. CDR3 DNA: TGTGCCAGCAGGGCCCGGACCACAGATACGCAGTATTTT.

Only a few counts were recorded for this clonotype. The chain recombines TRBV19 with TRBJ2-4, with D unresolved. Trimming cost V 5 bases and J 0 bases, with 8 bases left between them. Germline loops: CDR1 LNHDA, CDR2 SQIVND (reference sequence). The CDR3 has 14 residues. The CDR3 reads CASSARIAKNIQYF. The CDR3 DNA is TGTGCCAGTAGTGCCAGGATAGCCAAAAACATTCAGTACTTC. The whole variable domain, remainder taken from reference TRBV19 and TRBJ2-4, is DGGITQSPKYLFRKEGQNVTLSCEQNLNHDAMYWYRQDPGQGLRLIYYSQIVNDFQKGDIAEGYSVSREKKESFPLTVTSAQKNPTAFYLCASSARIAKNIQYFGAGTRLSVL.

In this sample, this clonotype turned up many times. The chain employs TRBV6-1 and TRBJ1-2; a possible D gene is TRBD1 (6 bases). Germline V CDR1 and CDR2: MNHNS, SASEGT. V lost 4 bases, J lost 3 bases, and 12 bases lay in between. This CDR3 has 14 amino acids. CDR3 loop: CASSVAQGDYGYTF. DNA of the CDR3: TGTGCCAGCAGTGTCGCACAGGGAGACTATGGCTACACCTTC.